This passage covers 30 T cell receptor beta chains from one sample sequenced in a study of blood T cell repertoires in COVID-19. The assay was immunoSEQ multiplex PCR, and TCRdb's table has in-frame clones only and misses some. The table has some 350,000 clones, 87% seen once. Material for sequencing was peripheral blood. These receptors all come from a woman between 50 and 59 years old with COVID-19, enrolled during active disease.

This chain links TRBV11-3 with TRBJ1-2, with TRBD1 identical over 8 bases. This CDR3 spans 15 amino acids. V was pared by 3 bases and J by 6 bases, with 9 bases of the junction left unmatched. Germline CDR1 and CDR2: SGHNT and YENEEA. The DNA of the CDR3 is TGTGCCAGCAGCTTTCTCCCCGGGACAGGACATGGCTACACCTTC. Amino acids: CASSFLPGTGHGYTF.

The chain carries TRBV9 and TRBJ1-6, with TRBD1 matching 11 bases. The CDR3 contains 14 residues. V lost 4 bases to trimming and J lost 13 bases; unmatched junction nucleotides: 7. The germline V gene encodes CDR1 SGDLS and CDR2 YYNGEE. CDR3 DNA sequence: TGTGCCAGCAGCCCTCGGACAGGGGGCTATCCCCTCCACTTT. Protein product: CASSPRTGGYPLHF.

The J gene is TRBJ1-2, the V gene TRBV14; no reliable D call. V lost 0 bases, J lost 2 bases, and 7 bases lay in between. This CDR3 spans 14 amino acids. From germline, CDR1 is SGHDN and CDR2 FVKESK. CDR3: CASSQDPRNYGYTF. CDR3 nucleotides: TGTGCCAGCAGCCAAGATCCCCGGAACTATGGCTACACCTTC. Variable domain in full (rest from reference TRBV14 and TRBJ1-2): EAGVTQFPSHSVIEKGQTVTLRCDPISGHDNLYWYRRVMGKEIKFLLHFVKESKQDESGMPNNRFLAERTGGTYSTLKVQPAELEDSGVYFCASSQDPRNYGYTFGSGTRLTVV.

V is TRBV18 and J is TRBJ2-5, with D maybe TRBD2 (6 bases). The CDR3 runs to 15 residues. The V and J ends lost 4 bases and 2 bases respectively, with 14 bases between them. CDR1 and CDR2 from the germline V gene are KGHSH and LQKENI. CDR3 bases: TGTGCCAGCTCACGCAACGGGGGTCGGCAAGAGACCCAGTACTTC. Translated, it gives CASSRNGGRQETQYF.

The chain recombines TRBV5-1 with TRBJ2-7, with 14 bases that match TRBD2. CDR1 is SGHRS and CDR2 is YFSETQ in the germline V gene. The V segment lost 4 bases and the J segment 5 bases; nucleotides outside the gene matches: 5. The CDR3 has 15 residues. The CDR3 DNA sequence: TGCGCCAGCAGCGGGGGACTAGCGGGAGCTAACGAGCAGTACTTC. It translates to CASSGGLAGANEQYF.

The rearrangement uses TRBV7-9 and TRBJ1-2; no clear D gene. In germline, CDR1 is SEHNR, CDR2 FQNEAQ (reference sequence). The germline V and J ends were trimmed by 1 base and 4 bases, with 7 bases remaining between them. The CDR3 covers 13 residues. This chain's CDR3 is CASSLVGSYGYTF. CDR3 sequence (DNA): TGTGCCAGCAGCTTAGTCGGTTCCTATGGCTACACCTTC.

The chain uses TRBV3-1 (or the pseudogene TRBV3-2) and TRBJ1-1, with 10 bases matching TRBD1. V was pared by 8 bases and J by 1 base, with 4 bases of the junction left unmatched. From germline, CDR1 is LGHDT and CDR2 YNNKEL (reference sequence). This CDR3 region has 14 residues. The CDR3 DNA is TGTGCCAGCCTCCGGACAGGGGGGAACACTGAAGCTTTCTTT. This gives the protein CASLRTGGNTEAFF.

The rearrangement uses TRBV18 and TRBJ2-2; the match to TRBD1 covers 7 bases. Germline CDR1 reads KGHSH; CDR2 reads LQKENI. The CDR3 length is 18 residues. The ends lost 3 bases at V and 3 bases at J; junction bases unmatched: 13. The CDR3 region is CASSPGDREDIYTGELFF. As DNA, the CDR3 is TGTGCCAGCTCACCTGGGGACAGAGAAGATATATACACCGGGGAGCTGTTTTTT.

This rearrangement joins TRBV29-1 to TRBJ1-1, with D unclear. V was pared by 7 bases and J by 3 bases, with 12 bases between. Germline CDR1 and CDR2: SQVTM and ANQGSEA. This CDR3 comprises 12 residues. The CDR3 DNA follows: TGCAGCGGATCTACGGGGTACACTGAAGCTTTCTTT. Translated, it gives CSGSTGYTEAFF.

This clone is termed medium-sized. The gene calls are TRBV15 and TRBJ1-1, with 8 bases identical to TRBD1. This CDR3 has 15 residues. Unmatched junction bases numbered 1, after V lost 0 bases and J lost 1 base. CDR1 and CDR2 (germline): LNHNV, YYDKDF (reference sequence). CDR3 bases: TGTGCCACCAGCAGAGAGGACAGGGCGAACACTGAAGCTTTCTTT. Translation gives CATSREDRANTEAFF.

The rearrangement uses TRBV4-1 and TRBJ2-7; 12 bases agree with TRBD2. After removal of 5 bases from V and 7 bases from J, the junction contained 6 bases not matched to a gene. The CDR3 has 14 amino acids. Germline lookup yields CDR1 MGHRA and CDR2 YSYEKL. DNA for the CDR3: TGCGCCAGCAGCTCTAGCGGGAGGGTTGGGGAGCAGTACTTC. The encoded protein is CASSSSGRVGEQYF.

This chain joins TRBV29-1 and TRBJ1-1; a possible D gene is TRBD1 (5 bases). Looked up from germline, CDR1 is SQVTM and CDR2 is ANQGSEA. Trimming removed 3 bases from V and 6 bases from J, with 11 bases in between. This CDR3 has 12 amino acids. The CDR3 loop is CSVEGGTSEAFF. The CDR3 DNA reads as TGCAGCGTTGAGGGGGGGACTTCTGAAGCTTTCTTT.

The gene calls are TRBV2 and TRBJ2-3; tentatively, D is TRBD2 (6 bases). CDR1 is SNHLY and CDR2 is FYNNEI in the germline V gene. This CDR3 comprises 15 residues. V was cut by 6 bases and J by 0 bases, with 13 bases left in between. CDR3 in amino acids: CASRYLAISTDTQYF. Written as DNA, the CDR3 is TGTGCCAGCAGATACCTAGCGATTAGCACAGATACGCAGTATTTT.

This rearrangement joins TRBV3-1 (or the pseudogene TRBV3-2) to TRBJ1-4; D remains ambiguous. Germline V gene data show CDR1 as LGHDT and CDR2 as YNNKEL (reference sequence). V was shortened by 3 bases and J by 7 bases, with 9 bases between the two germline ends. The CDR3 length is 13 residues. This CDR3 is CASSHTRSEKLFF. CDR3 bases: TGTGCCAGCAGCCACACCCGGAGTGAAAAACTGTTTTTT.

V gene TRBV20-1 combines with J gene TRBJ2-7; D gene unclear. The CDR3 contains 11 residues. CDR1 is DFQATT, CDR2 SNEGSKA, per germline (reference sequence). V dropped 4 bases and J dropped 4 bases, with 8 bases sitting between them. CDR3 nucleotides: TGCAGTGCTATAGACCTTTACGAGCAGTACTTC. As protein: CSAIDLYEQYF.

The genes are TRBV27 and TRBJ2-3; TRBD2 matches 9 bases. The CDR3 consists of 16 residues. Germline CDR1 reads MNHEY; CDR2 reads SMNVEV (reference sequence). The trim removed 5 bases at V and 2 bases at J, leaving 8 bases unmatched. The CDR3, as DNA: TGTGCCAGCAGTCTTATAGCGGGAGCGCTCACAGATACGCAGTATTTT. It specifies CASSLIAGALTDTQYF.

The chain has TRBV30 and TRBJ1-1; 8 bases line up with TRBD1. Per the germline V gene, CDR1 is GTSNPN and CDR2 is SVGIG (reference sequence). V lost 5 bases to trimming and J lost 3 bases; unmatched junction nucleotides: 5. This CDR3 comprises 13 residues. The CDR3: CAWGTGGDTEAFF. CDR3 bases: TGTGCCTGGGGAACAGGGGGTGACACTGAAGCTTTCTTT.

This clone was detected once. Here the CDR3 DNA reads TGTGCCAGCAGCTTAGCGCGGGAAAGCCCCTACGAGCAGTACTTC. Its translation is CASSLARESPYEQYF. The chain is built from TRBV7-9 and TRBJ2-7; possible D gene TRBD2, 6 bases. V was trimmed by 0 bases and J by 2 bases, leaving 11 bases between them. The CDR3 is made up of 15 amino acids. Germline lookup yields CDR1 SEHNR and CDR2 FQNEAQ (reference sequence). The full variable domain, in which reference TRBV7-9 and TRBJ2-7 provide the parts outside the CDR3, is DTGVSQNPRHKITKRGQNVTFRCDPISEHNRLYWYRQTLGQGPEFLTYFQNEAQLEKSRLLSDRFSAERPKGSFSTLEIQRTEQGDSAMYLCASSLARESPYEQYFGPGTRLTVT.

This clone was seen only a few times. V usage is TRBV5-6 and J usage is TRBJ1-5; 8 bases are a match to TRBD1. Germline CDR1 reads SGHDT; CDR2 reads YYEEEE. The CDR3 spans 15 residues. The trim removed 0 bases at V and 5 bases at J, leaving 4 bases unmatched. CDR3 region: CASSLGQGLDQPQHF. CDR3 in DNA: TGTGCCAGCAGCTTGGGACAGGGGCTCGATCAGCCCCAGCATTTT. The full variable domain, in which reference TRBV5-6 and TRBJ1-5 provide the parts outside the CDR3, is DAGVTQSPTHLIKTRGQQVTLRCSPKSGHDTVSWYQQALGQGPQFIFQYYEEEERQRGNFPDRFSGHQFPNYSSELNVNALLLGDSALYLCASSLGQGLDQPQHFGDGTRLSIL.

There are a few counts of this clone. The genes are TRBV7-9 and TRBJ1-1, with D possibly matching TRBD1 (6 bases). V was shortened by 4 bases and J by 7 bases, with 16 bases between the two germline ends. The germline gives CDR1 SEHNR, CDR2 FQNEAQ (reference sequence). The CDR3 sequence is 14 residues long. DNA of the CDR3: TGTGCCAGCAGCTCCCCGGGGGGGGCCCGTGAAGCTTTCTTT. Translated: CASSSPGGAREAFF.

V is TRBV19 and J is TRBJ2-7, with TRBD2 as a possible D gene (5 bases). The V end lost 1 base, the J end lost 4 bases, and 14 bases lay between the germline ends. The CDR3 consists of 15 residues. Looked up from germline, CDR1 is LNHDA and CDR2 is SQIVND (reference sequence). For the CDR3, the DNA is TGTGCCAGTAGTATAGGTGTCAGAAGGACTTACGAGCAGTACTTC. It specifies CASSIGVRRTYEQYF. Drawing the rest from reference TRBV19 and TRBJ2-7, the complete variable domain is DGGITQSPKYLFRKEGQNVTLSCEQNLNHDAMYWYRQDPGQGLRLIYYSQIVNDFQKGDIAEGYSVSREKKESFPLTVTSAQKNPTAFYLCASSIGVRRTYEQYFGPGTRLTVT.

V usage is TRBV4-3 and J usage is TRBJ1-6; 7 bases fit TRBD1. The J segment lost 10 bases and the V segment lost 4 bases, leaving 10 bases of the junction unmatched. Germline assignment: CDR1 LGHNA and CDR2 YSLEER. CDR3 length equals 15 residues. The CDR3 sequence is CASSPQGDGKSPLHF. In DNA form, the CDR3 reads TGCGCCAGCAGCCCGCAGGGGGACGGGAAGTCACCCCTCCACTTT.

The V gene is TRBV5-1, the J gene TRBJ2-1; 8 bases are a match to TRBD1. The CDR3 is made up of 15 amino acids. J lost 2 bases, V lost 4 bases, and 5 bases had no gene match. Looked up from germline, CDR1 is SGHRS and CDR2 is YFSETQ. The CDR3 spells CASSAQGDAYNEQFF. CDR3 sequence (DNA): TGCGCCAGCAGCGCACAGGGGGACGCCTACAATGAGCAGTTCTTC.

The V call is TRBV30, the J call TRBJ1-5, with a tentative D call TRBD1 (5 bases). Germline V gene lookup returns CDR1 GTSNPN and CDR2 SVGIG (reference sequence). The CDR3 has 13 amino acids. The germline V and J ends were trimmed by 1 base and 5 bases, with 9 bases remaining between them. CDR3 coding DNA: TGTGCCTGGAGTGCAGGGAGGGATCAGCCCCAGCATTTT. It encodes CAWSAGRDQPQHF.

CDR3 bases: TGTGCCAGCAGCTTTGGCAACACCGGGGAGCTGTTTTTT. It encodes CASSFGNTGELFF. V and J are TRBV5-4 and TRBJ2-2; D gene ambiguous. Trimming stripped 2 bases from V and 2 bases from J, with 4 bases between. The germline CDR1 and CDR2 sequences are SGHNT and YYREEE (reference sequence). The CDR3 totals 13 residues.

The chain recombines TRBV27 with TRBJ1-1, with 9 nucleotides matching TRBD1. The CDR3 spans 14 residues. Losses at the gene ends were 8 bases for V and 4 bases for J; bases not matched to a gene: 8. Germline V gene sequence: CDR1 MNHEY, CDR2 SMNVEV (reference sequence). The CDR3 nucleotides read TGTGCCAGCCAAGACAGGGGGGGAGGCACTGAAGCTTTCTTT. It translates to CASQDRGGGTEAFF.

The chain combines TRBV5-1 with TRBJ2-1; the D gene is possibly TRBD2 (6 bases). Per germline, CDR1 SGHRS and CDR2 YFSETQ. With 4 bases removed from V and 5 bases from J, the gap between germline ends came to 13 bases. CDR3 length equals 14 residues. The CDR3 loop is CASSVGGPNNEQFF. DNA for the CDR3: TGCGCCAGCAGCGTAGGAGGGCCTAACAATGAGCAGTTCTTC.

The chain links TRBV7-2 to TRBJ2-7; 7 bases match TRBD1. From germline, CDR1 is SGHTA and CDR2 FQGNSA. Trimming cost V 5 bases and J 0 bases; bases outside gene matches: 7. The CDR3 is 15 amino acids. In DNA form, the CDR3 reads TGTGCCAGCAGCCCGGGACAGCTCAGCTCCTACGAGCAGTACTTC. Protein: CASSPGQLSSYEQYF. The whole variable domain, filled in from reference TRBV7-2 and TRBJ2-7, reads GAGVSQSPSNKVTEKGKDVELRCDPISGHTALYWYRQSLGQGLEFLIYFQGNSAPDKSGLPSDRFSAERTGGSVSTLTIQRTQQEDSAVYLCASSPGQLSSYEQYFGPGTRLTVT.

The chain joins TRBV5-1 to TRBJ2-3; TRBD2 aligns across 10 bases. The CDR3 has 16 amino acids. V dropped 1 base and J dropped 5; count of bases not matched to a gene: 7. Germline V gives CDR1 SGHRS, CDR2 YFSETQ. The CDR3 region has the DNA TGCGCCAGCAGCTTGACAGCGGGGGGGCCCGGAGATACGCAGTATTTT. This encodes CASSLTAGGPGDTQYF.

V usage is TRBV7-2 and J usage is TRBJ2-1, with 8 bases identical to TRBD2. With V trimmed by 6 bases and J by 3 bases, 10 bases remained unmatched. Germline V CDR1 and CDR2: SGHTA, FQGNSA. This CDR3 is 16 amino acids long. CDR3 loop: CASRRAAGDGYNEQFF. CDR3 sequence (DNA): TGTGCCAGCAGGAGGGCAGCGGGAGACGGCTACAATGAGCAGTTCTTC.